The present entry profiles one T cell receptor beta chain with its context. The target of this receptor is not known. No base quality information exists; no much larger clone differs at one position. The protocol used for the library was the immunoSEQ multiplex PCR assay. TCRdb holds this immuneACCESS table with in-frame rearrangements only. Some clones are missing; in checked studies, unresolved V genes explain under half, and the rest has no known cause. Here the sample has fewer than 30,000 clones; 90% occur a single time. The top ten constitute roughly 10% of the sample. This sample stems from a study of preoperative IRX-2 immunotherapy in early breast cancer (dated by TCRdb to the late 2010s). V is trimmed back by 2 bases and J by 4 bases, and the junction contains 22 bases that no gene match accounts for. Looking up the germline V gene yields CDR1 SGHVS and CDR2 FNYEAQ. The CDR3 spans 20 residues, from the cysteine through the phenylalanine. The read is trimmed to its CDR3 DNA, 60 bases read in frame from base 1.

The treatment or condition label on this specimen signifies: preoperative locoregional IRX-2 cytokine immunotherapy. The samples were obtained from a phase Ib study that tested preoperative, locoregional IRX-2 cytokine immunotherapy designed to prime immune responses. Before surgery, IRX-2 was given to the donors, who were patients with early-stage breast cancer. This sequence originates from a human donor with breast cancer. Sampling took place from a patient treated with IRX-2 immunotherapy. This chain joins TRBV7-6 to TRBJ2-7; 8 central nucleotides agree with TRBD1. In nucleotide form, the sequence is TGTGCCAGCAGCTTAAGGCCCGCTGGACAGGGTGAAGGTTTTCTTTACGAGCAGTACTTC. This is translated as CASSLRPAGQGEGFLYEQYF.